Listed below are T cell receptor beta chains from one sample, sequenced in a study of T cell repertoires in cytomegalovirus infection. TCRdb ran MiXCR on the reads and lists one entry per CDR3 protein. The table has approximately 400,000 distinct CDR3 sequences, roughly a third seen once. Sequencing was performed on PBMCs. These receptors all stem from a human donor in good health (CMV status not recorded). Some clones in this sample may be carry-over from other donors' samples. CDR3s include the opening cysteine and the closing phenylalanine or tryptophan. D genes are given only for firm matches. Clone sizes are given selectively: once, few, many, or a class where the clone is expanded.

>TRBD1|13|TRBV7-8|few|TRBJ1-1
TGTGCCAGCAGCTTACGGGACAGGGGGCGAGCTTTCTTT
CASSLRDRGRAFF
>.|15|TRBV6-1|few|TRBJ2-2
TGTGCCAGCAGTGTGGAGCAGGTTATCACCGGGGAGCTGTTTTTT
CASSVEQVITGELFF
>.|16|TRBV28|.|TRBJ1-5
TGTGCCAGCAGTCTAAGGGGATCGTATAGCAATCAGCCCCAGCATTTT
CASSLRGSYSNQPQHF
>TRBD1|15|TRBV6-2/TRBV6-3|.|TRBJ2-3
TGTGCCACCAGGGACAGGGGAGGTAGCACAGATACGCAGTATTTT
CATRDRGGSTDTQYF
>TRBD1|16|TRBV24-1|once|TRBJ2-3
TGTGCCACCAGTTATTTGCAGGGACAGGGGCCAGATAAGCAGTATTTT
CATSYLQGQGPDKQYF
>TRBD2|18|TRBV5-6|.|TRBJ2-3
TGTGCCAGCAGCCCAATCCTTCGTACTAGCGGGCTCCTAGCTACGCAGTATTTT
CASSPILRTSGLLATQYF
>TRBD1|14|TRBV7-9|many|TRBJ1-3
TGTGCCAGCAGTTACAGGGGTTCCGGAAACACCATATATTTT
CASSYRGSGNTIYF
>TRBD2|17|TRBV11-2|few|TRBJ2-7
TGTGCCAGCAGCCGGACTAGCGGGCCCCCTTTTAGATACGAGCAGTACTTC
CASSRTSGPPFRYEQYF
>.|12|TRBV7-2|.|TRBJ2-7
TGTGCCAGCAGTCATCAGGGCAACGAGCAGTACTTC
CASSHQGNEQYF
>.|17|TRBV5-5|.|TRBJ1-1
TGTGCCAGCAGCTACGGGAAGGGGAATTCCATGAACACTGAAGCTTTCTTT
CASSYGKGNSMNTEAFF
>TRBD1|16|TRBV19|.|TRBJ1-5
TGTGCCAGTAGTATAATTAAGGGGACAGGGAATCAGCCCCAGCATTTT
CASSIIKGTGNQPQHF
>TRBD2|15|TRBV7-2|once|TRBJ2-5
TGTGCCAGCAGCTTCAATCTAGCGGACCAAGAGACCCAGTACTTC
CASSFNLADQETQYF
>.|13|TRBV7-9|.|TRBJ1-2
TGTGCCAGCAGATTTTCGACATCTCATGGCTACACCTTC
CASRFSTSHGYTF
>.|14|TRBV11-2|.|TRBJ2-7
TGTGCCAGCAGCCCCCCGGGCGGCCCCTACGAGCAGTACTTC
CASSPPGGPYEQYF
>.|11|TRBV20-1|few|TRBJ2-5
TGCAGTGCTAGCGGGAAAGAGACCCAGTACTTC
CSASGKETQYF
>TRBD1|14|TRBV5-3|once|TRBJ2-7
TGTGCCAGCAGCTTGGAGACAGGGTTGGGCGAGCAGTACTTC
CASSLETGLGEQYF
>.|14|TRBV19|.|TRBJ1-1
TGTGCCAGTAGGGGCGGGATCAAGGACACTGAAGCTTTCTTT
CASRGGIKDTEAFF
>.|15|TRBV5-1|few|TRBJ2-1
TGCGCCAGCAGTTTCGGCTGGACCACCTACAATGAGCAGTTCTTC
CASSFGWTTYNEQFF
>TRBD1|15|TRBV12-3/TRBV12-4|.|TRBJ1-6
TGTGCCAGCAGTTCCTTCCAGGGGGTTAATTCACCCCTCCACTTT
CASSSFQGVNSPLHF
>.|17|TRBV5-5|many|TRBJ1-1
TGTGCCAGCAGCCCCCGGAAGGGTTCGGACATGAACACTGAAGCTTTCTTT
CASSPRKGSDMNTEAFF
>.|13|TRBV7-2|many|TRBJ1-4
TGTGCCAGCAGCTTAGTCCGGGCTGAAAAACTGTTTTTT
CASSLVRAEKLFF
>.|14|TRBV12-5|.|TRBJ2-1
TGTGCTAGTGGTTTGGGTGCGGGGTACAATGAGCAGTTCTTC
CASGLGAGYNEQFF